This entry lists 8 T cell receptor beta chains sequenced from one sample in a study of identical twins. TCRdb redid the calling of the 5' RACE reads with MiXCR, one entry per CDR3 protein. The sample lists around 1.7 million distinct CDR3 sequences; around a third were seen once. Sequencing was performed on cord blood. Every receptor here comes from a newborn girl in good health.

This clonotype showed up many times. The chain carries TRBV12-3 or TRBV12-4 and TRBJ2-5; D is possibly TRBD1 (5 bases). The V gene lost 6 bases and the J gene lost 4 bases, with 12 bases spanning the gap. The CDR3 covers 13 residues. This CDR3 is CASSSLRGETQYF. The CDR3 DNA follows: TGTGCCAGCAGCAGTCTAAGGGGAGAGACCCAGTACTTC.

The chain couples TRBV21-1 to TRBJ1-6. TRBV21-1 is recorded as a pseudogene. CDR3 length: 15 amino acids. CDR3 sequence (DNA): TGTGCCAGCAGCAAAGACCATAACAGCGATTCACCCCTCCACTTT. Translating it yields CASSKDHNSDSPLHF.

This chain joins TRBV3-1 and TRBJ2-7; D is undetermined. The CDR3 sequence is 13 residues long. The germline V gene has CDR1 LGHDT and CDR2 YNNKEL (reference sequence). Trimming shortened V by 1 base and J by 7 bases, and 11 bases separated the two germline ends. The CDR3 is CASSQGPNNEQYF. CDR3 bases: TGTGCCAGCAGCCAAGGACCTAACAATGAGCAGTACTTC.

This clonotype was recorded many times. This chain connects TRBV20-1 to TRBJ2-1, with 11 bases that match TRBD2. This CDR3 is 13 amino acids long. V gave up 5 bases and J gave up 4 bases; unmatched junction bases: 1. Per germline, CDR1 DFQATT and CDR2 SNEGSKA (reference sequence). The CDR3 loop reads CSALAGGYNEQFF. The CDR3 DNA reads TGCAGTGCTCTAGCGGGGGGTTACAATGAGCAGTTCTTC.

This clonotype was counted ten times or more. The chain joins TRBV24-1 to TRBJ2-1; D gene uncertain. The CDR3 extends over 11 amino acids. The germline V gene has CDR1 KGHDR and CDR2 SFDVKD. V was trimmed by 6 bases and J by 8 bases, leaving 7 bases between them. The DNA of the CDR3 is TGTGCCACCAGTCTCTTCGATGAGCAGTTCTTC. Its translation is CATSLFDEQFF.

This clonotype was seen only a few times. The V gene is TRBV20-1, the J gene TRBJ2-1, with D perhaps matching TRBD2 (6 bases). This CDR3 contains 16 residues. V lost 4 bases and J 4 bases, leaving 20 bases between the germline ends. Per germline, CDR1 DFQATT and CDR2 SNEGSKA (reference sequence). CDR3 region: CSAIGLLARRYNEQFF. The CDR3 DNA reads TGCAGTGCTATAGGTCTGCTAGCGAGGCGGTACAATGAGCAGTTCTTC.

V and J are TRBV25-1 and TRBJ2-7, with 7 positions matching TRBD1. The V segment lost 3 bases and the J segment 4 bases; nucleotides outside the gene matches: 6. The CDR3 has 14 amino acids. Looked up from germline, CDR1 is MGHDK and CDR2 is SYGVNS. This CDR3 reads CASSDKTGYYEQYF. DNA for the CDR3: TGTGCCAGCAGTGATAAGACAGGGTATTACGAGCAGTACTTC.

This clonotype was detected a few times. The rearrangement links TRBV12-3 or TRBV12-4 to TRBJ2-1, with TRBD2 as a possible D gene (6 bases). This CDR3 is 15 amino acids long. V was cut by 6 bases and J by 0 bases, with 12 bases left in between. CDR3 sequence reads: CASRERGSSYNEQFF. The CDR3 nucleotides are TGTGCCAGCAGAGAACGGGGGAGCTCCTACAATGAGCAGTTCTTC.